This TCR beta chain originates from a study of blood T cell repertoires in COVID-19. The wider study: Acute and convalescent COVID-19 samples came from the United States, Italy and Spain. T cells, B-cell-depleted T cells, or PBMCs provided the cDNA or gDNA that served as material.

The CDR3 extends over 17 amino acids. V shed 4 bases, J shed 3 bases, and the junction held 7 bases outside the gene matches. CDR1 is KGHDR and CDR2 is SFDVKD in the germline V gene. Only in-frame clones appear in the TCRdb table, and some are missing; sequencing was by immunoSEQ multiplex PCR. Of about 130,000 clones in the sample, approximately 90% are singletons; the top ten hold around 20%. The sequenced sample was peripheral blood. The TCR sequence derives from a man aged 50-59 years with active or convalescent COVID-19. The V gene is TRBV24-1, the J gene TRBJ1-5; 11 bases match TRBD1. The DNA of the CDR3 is TGTGCCACCAGTGACCCTGGGACAGGGGGGTTCAATCAGCCCCAGCATTTT. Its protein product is CATSDPGTGGFNQPQHF.